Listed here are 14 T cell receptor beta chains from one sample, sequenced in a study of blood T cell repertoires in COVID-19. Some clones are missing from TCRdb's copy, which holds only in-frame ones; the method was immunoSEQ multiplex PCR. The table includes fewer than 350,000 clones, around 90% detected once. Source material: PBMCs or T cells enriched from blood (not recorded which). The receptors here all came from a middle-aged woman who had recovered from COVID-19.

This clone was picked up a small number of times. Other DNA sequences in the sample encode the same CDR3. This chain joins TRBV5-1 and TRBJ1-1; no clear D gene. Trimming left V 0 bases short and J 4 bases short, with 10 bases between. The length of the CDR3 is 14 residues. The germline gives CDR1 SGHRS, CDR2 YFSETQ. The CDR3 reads CASSLVGEGTEAFF. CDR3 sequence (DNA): TGCGCCAGCAGCTTGGTTGGGGAGGGCACTGAAGCTTTCTTT.

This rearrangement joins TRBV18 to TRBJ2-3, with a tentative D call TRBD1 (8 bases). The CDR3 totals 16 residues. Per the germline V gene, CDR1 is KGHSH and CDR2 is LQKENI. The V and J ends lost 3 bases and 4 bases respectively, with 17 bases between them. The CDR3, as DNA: TGTGCCAGCTCACCCCCCGACAGGGGAGGGCCAGATACGCAGTATTTT. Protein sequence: CASSPPDRGGPDTQYF. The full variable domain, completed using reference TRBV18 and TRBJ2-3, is NAGVMQNPRHLVRRRGQEARLRCSPMKGHSHVYWYRQLPEEGLKFMVYLQKENIIDESGMPKERFSAEFPKEGPSILRIQQVVRGDSAAYFCASSPPDRGGPDTQYFGPGTRLTVL.

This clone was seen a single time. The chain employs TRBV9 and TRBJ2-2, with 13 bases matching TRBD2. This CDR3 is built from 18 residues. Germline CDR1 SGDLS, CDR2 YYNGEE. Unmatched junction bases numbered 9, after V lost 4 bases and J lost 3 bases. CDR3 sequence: CASSTQLAGGPYTGELFF. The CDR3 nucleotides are TGTGCCAGCAGCACCCAACTAGCGGGGGGGCCATACACCGGGGAGCTGTTTTTT.

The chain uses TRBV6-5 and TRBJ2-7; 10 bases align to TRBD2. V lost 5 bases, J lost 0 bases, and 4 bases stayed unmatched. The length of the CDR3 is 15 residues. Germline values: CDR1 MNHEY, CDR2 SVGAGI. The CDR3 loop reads CASSLTSGASYEQYF. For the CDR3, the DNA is TGTGCCAGCAGTCTCACTAGCGGGGCCTCCTACGAGCAGTACTTC.

CDR3 bases: TGCGCCAGCAGCCAAGAGCGGCTTGGAAACACCATATATTTT. The encoded protein is CASSQERLGNTIYF. V is TRBV4-1 and J is TRBJ1-3; no clear D. The CDR3 sequence is 14 residues long. Per the germline V gene, CDR1 is MGHRA and CDR2 is YSYEKL. The V end was cut by 0 bases, the J end by 3 bases, with 6 bases between.

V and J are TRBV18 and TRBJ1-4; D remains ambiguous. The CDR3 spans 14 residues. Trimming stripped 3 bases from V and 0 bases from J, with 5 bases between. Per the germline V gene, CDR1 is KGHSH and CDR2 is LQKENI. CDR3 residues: CASSPPATNEKLFF. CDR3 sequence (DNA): TGTGCCAGCTCACCGCCGGCAACTAATGAAAAACTGTTTTTT.

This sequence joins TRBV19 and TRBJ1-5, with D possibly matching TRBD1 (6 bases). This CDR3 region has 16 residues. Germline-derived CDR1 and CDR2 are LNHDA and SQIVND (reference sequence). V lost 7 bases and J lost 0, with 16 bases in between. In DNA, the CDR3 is TGTGCCAGTAAACAGGACAGTCTACCTAGCAATCAGCCCCAGCATTTT. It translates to CASKQDSLPSNQPQHF.

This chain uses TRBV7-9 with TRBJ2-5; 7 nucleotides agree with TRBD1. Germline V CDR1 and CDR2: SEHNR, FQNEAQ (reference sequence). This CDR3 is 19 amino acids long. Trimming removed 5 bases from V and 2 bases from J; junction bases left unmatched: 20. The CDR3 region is CASSVLVGIGTELQETQYF. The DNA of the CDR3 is TGTGCCAGCAGCGTTTTGGTGGGGATTGGGACAGAGTTACAAGAGACCCAGTACTTC.

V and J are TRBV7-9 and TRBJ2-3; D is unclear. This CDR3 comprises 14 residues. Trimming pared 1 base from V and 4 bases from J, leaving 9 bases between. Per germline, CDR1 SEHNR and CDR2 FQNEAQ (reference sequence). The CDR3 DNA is TGTGCCAGCAGCTTAGTAATGAGCGCAGATACGCAGTATTTT. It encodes CASSLVMSADTQYF. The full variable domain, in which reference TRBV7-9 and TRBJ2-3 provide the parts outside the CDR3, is DTGVSQNPRHKITKRGQNVTFRCDPISEHNRLYWYRQTLGQGPEFLTYFQNEAQLEKSRLLSDRFSAERPKGSFSTLEIQRTEQGDSAMYLCASSLVMSADTQYFGPGTRLTVL.

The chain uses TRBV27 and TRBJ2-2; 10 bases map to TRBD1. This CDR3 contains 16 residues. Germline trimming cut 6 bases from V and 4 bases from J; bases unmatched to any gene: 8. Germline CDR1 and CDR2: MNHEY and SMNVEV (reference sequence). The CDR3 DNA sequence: TGTGCCAGCAGCTTCCGGGACAGGGGAGGCACCGGGGAGCTGTTTTTT. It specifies CASSFRDRGGTGELFF.

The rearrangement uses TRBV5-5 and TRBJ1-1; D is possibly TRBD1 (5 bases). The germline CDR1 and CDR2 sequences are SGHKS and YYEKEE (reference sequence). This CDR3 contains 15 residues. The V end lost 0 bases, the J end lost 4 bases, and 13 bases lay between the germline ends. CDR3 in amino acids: CASSLEAGGSTEAFF. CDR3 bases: TGTGCCAGCAGCTTGGAAGCTGGGGGGTCCACTGAAGCTTTCTTT. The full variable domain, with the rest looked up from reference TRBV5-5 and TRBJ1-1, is DAGVTQSPTHLIKTRGQQVTLRCSPISGHKSVSWYQQVLGQGPQFIFQYYEKEERGRGNFPDRFSARQFPNYSSELNVNALLLGDSALYLCASSLEAGGSTEAFFGQGTRLTVV.

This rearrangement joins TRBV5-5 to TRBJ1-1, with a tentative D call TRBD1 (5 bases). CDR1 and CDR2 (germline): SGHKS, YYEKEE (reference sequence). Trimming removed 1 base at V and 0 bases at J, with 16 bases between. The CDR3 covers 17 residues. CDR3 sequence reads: CASSLFGGFTMNTEAFF. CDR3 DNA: TGTGCCAGCAGCTTGTTCGGGGGGTTCACCATGAACACTGAAGCTTTCTTT. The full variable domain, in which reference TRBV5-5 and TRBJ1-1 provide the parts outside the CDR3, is DAGVTQSPTHLIKTRGQQVTLRCSPISGHKSVSWYQQVLGQGPQFIFQYYEKEERGRGNFPDRFSARQFPNYSSELNVNALLLGDSALYLCASSLFGGFTMNTEAFFGQGTRLTVV.

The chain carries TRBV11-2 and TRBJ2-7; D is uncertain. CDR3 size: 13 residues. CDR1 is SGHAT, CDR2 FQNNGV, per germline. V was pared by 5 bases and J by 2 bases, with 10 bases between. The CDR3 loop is CASSAGPPYEQYF. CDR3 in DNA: TGTGCCAGCAGCGCAGGTCCCCCCTACGAGCAGTACTTC.

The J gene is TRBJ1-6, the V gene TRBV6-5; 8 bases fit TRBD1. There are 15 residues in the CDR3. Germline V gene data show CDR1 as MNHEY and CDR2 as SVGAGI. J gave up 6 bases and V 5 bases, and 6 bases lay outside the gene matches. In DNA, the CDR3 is TGTGCCAGCAGTACAGGGGGGAGGATTAATTCACCCCTCCACTTT. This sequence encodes CASSTGGRINSPLHF.